This entry lists 17 T cell receptor beta chains sequenced from one sample in a study of control samples from healthy donors and cancer patients. This table comes from immunoSEQ multiplex PCR, and its TCRdb copy is limited to in-frame clones, with some not included. Of 30,000 to 40,000 clones in the sample, approximately 93% were seen once. The source material was PBMCs. Every receptor here comes from a middle-aged man with colorectal cancer.

The CDR3 nucleotides are TGTGCCAGCTCACCGACAGTTAGCTCTGGAAACACCATATATTTT. Translated, it gives CASSPTVSSGNTIYF. The chain joins TRBV18 to TRBJ1-3, with D possibly TRBD1 on 5 matching bases. V was clipped by 3 bases and J by 0 bases, with 9 bases between them. CDR3 length: 15 residues. CDR1 is KGHSH, CDR2 LQKENI, per germline. The whole variable domain, filled in from reference TRBV18 and TRBJ1-3, reads NAGVMQNPRHLVRRRGQEARLRCSPMKGHSHVYWYRQLPEEGLKFMVYLQKENIIDESGMPKERFSAEFPKEGPSILRIQQVVRGDSAAYFCASSPTVSSGNTIYFGEGSWLTVV.

V gene TRBV4-1 combines with J gene TRBJ2-1, with 14 bases identical to TRBD2. With 2 bases clipped from V and 8 bases from J, the junction kept 5 bases outside the gene matches. Per the germline V gene, CDR1 is MGHRA and CDR2 is YSYEKL. The length of the CDR3 is 16 residues. CDR3 residues: CASSQRTSGGFDEQFF. The DNA of the CDR3 is TGCGCCAGCAGCCAACGGACTAGCGGGGGGTTCGATGAGCAGTTCTTC.

This sequence joins TRBV5-1 and TRBJ1-1, with a possible D match to TRBD1 (6 bases). The CDR3 is 12 amino acids. V lost 4 bases, J lost 8 bases, and 12 bases lay in between. Germline V gene lookup returns CDR1 SGHRS and CDR2 YFSETQ. The CDR3 DNA reads as TGCGCCAGCAGCCCATGGGGACAAGAAGCTTTCTTT. As protein: CASSPWGQEAFF.

The chain has TRBV5-4 and TRBJ2-1, with 15 bases aligning to TRBD2. The CDR3 runs 17 residues. The V gene end was trimmed by 3 bases and the J gene end by 7 bases; junction bases not matched to a gene: 8. Germline lookup yields CDR1 SGHNT and CDR2 YYREEE (reference sequence). The CDR3 bases are TGTGCCAGCAGCTGGGGACTAGCGGGGGGTTCGGGAAATGAGCAGTTCTTC. This gives the protein CASSWGLAGGSGNEQFF.

The CDR3 protein is CASSSSFASSYEQYF. The DNA of the CDR3 is TGTGCCAGTAGTAGTAGTTTTGCAAGCTCCTACGAGCAGTACTTC. The chain combines TRBV19 with TRBJ2-7; no clear D. CDR1 and CDR2 from the germline V gene are LNHDA and SQIVND (reference sequence). V lost 4 bases and J 0 bases, leaving 13 bases between the germline ends. The CDR3 contains 15 residues. The variable domain in full, completed from reference TRBV19 and TRBJ2-7, reads DGGITQSPKYLFRKEGQNVTLSCEQNLNHDAMYWYRQDPGQGLRLIYYSQIVNDFQKGDIAEGYSVSREKKESFPLTVTSAQKNPTAFYLCASSSSFASSYEQYFGPGTRLTVT.

V usage is TRBV19 and J usage is TRBJ1-4; 8 positions agree with TRBD1. Unmatched junction bases numbered 4, after V lost 6 bases and J lost 7 bases. The CDR3 sequence is 13 residues long. Germline V lookup: CDR1 LNHDA, CDR2 SQIVND (reference sequence). The CDR3 DNA is TGTGCCAGTAGCGCGGACAGGGTTGAAAAACTGTTTTTT. It encodes CASSADRVEKLFF.

The rearrangement links TRBV24-1 to TRBJ2-5; TRBD1 matches at 7 bases. This CDR3 is built from 14 residues. J gave up 1 base and V 3 bases, and 1 base lay outside the gene matches. Germline assignment: CDR1 KGHDR and CDR2 SFDVKD. The CDR3 sequence: CATSDGTAQETQYF. CDR3 nucleotides: TGTGCCACCAGTGATGGGACAGCCCAAGAGACCCAGTACTTC.

The chain joins TRBV29-1 to TRBJ2-2; 9 bases map to TRBD1. J lost 0 bases, V lost 7 bases, and 3 bases had no gene match. From germline, CDR1 is SQVTM and CDR2 ANQGSEA. This CDR3 has 14 residues. CDR3 in amino acids: CSAGQGSNTGELFF. The CDR3 DNA follows: TGCAGCGCTGGACAGGGGTCGAACACCGGGGAGCTGTTTTTT.

The CDR3 protein is CASSFSSGGAPSYNEQFF. The CDR3 region has the DNA TGTGCCAGCAGCTTCTCTAGCGGGGGGGCACCCTCCTACAATGAGCAGTTCTTC. V is TRBV11-3 and J is TRBJ2-1, with 12 nucleotides matching TRBD2. The CDR3 covers 18 residues. CDR1 and CDR2 from the germline V gene are SGHNT and YENEEA. Germline trimming cut 3 bases from V and 0 bases from J; bases unmatched to any gene: 6. Drawing the rest from reference TRBV11-3 and TRBJ2-1, the complete variable domain is EAGVVQSPRYKIIEKKQPVAFWCNPISGHNTLYWYLQNLGQGPELLIRYENEEAVDDSQLPKDRFSAERLKGVDSTLKIQPAELGDSAVYLCASSFSSGGAPSYNEQFFGPGTRLTVL.

The chain carries TRBV13 and TRBJ2-3; no reliable D call. The CDR3 extends over 13 amino acids. Germline CDR1 reads PRHDT; CDR2 reads FYEKMQ (reference sequence). V gave up 6 bases and J gave up 0 bases, with 7 bases separating them. CDR3 amino acids: CASSLQSTDTQYF. CDR3 bases: TGTGCCAGCAGTCTCCAAAGCACAGATACGCAGTATTTT.

The chain is built from TRBV7-9 and TRBJ1-1, with D uncertain. The CDR3 has 13 residues. The germline CDR1 and CDR2 sequences are SEHNR and FQNEAQ (reference sequence). V was cut by 2 bases and J by 3 bases, with 7 bases left in between. The CDR3, as DNA: TGTGCCAGCAGCTTACTCCCTGACACTGAAGCTTTCTTT. Its protein product is CASSLLPDTEAFF.

The J gene is TRBJ2-3, the V gene TRBV29-1, with D possibly TRBD2 on 5 matching bases. V lost 2 bases to trimming and J lost 2 bases, with 11 bases between them. Germline V gene lookup returns CDR1 SQVTM and CDR2 ANQGSEA. The length of the CDR3 is 14 residues. The CDR3 reads CSVERTGNTDTQYF. The DNA for the CDR3 is TGCAGCGTTGAACGGACTGGAAACACAGATACGCAGTATTTT.

A word on this clone: Mismatch with germline at one junction end may stem from a read error. The chain joins TRBV7-9 to TRBJ2-2, with 7 bases that match TRBD2. The CDR3 is 16 residues long. Germline values: CDR1 SEHNR, CDR2 FQNEAQ (reference sequence). CDR3 region: CASGGELEANTGELFF. The CDR3 nucleotides are TGTGCCAGCGGGGGGGAGTTGGAAGCGAATACCGGGGAGCTGTTTTTT.

This clone was seen just once. The rearrangement joins TRBV6-5 to TRBJ1-1; no clear D gene. Between the trimmed V and J ends, which lost 7 bases and 3 bases, there was a span of 6 bases. Germline V gene data show CDR1 as MNHEY and CDR2 as SVGAGI. This CDR3 is built from 11 residues. The CDR3 is CASTRYTEAFF. The CDR3 DNA reads TGTGCCAGCACCCGATACACTGAAGCTTTCTTT.

The V and J genes are TRBV7-2 and TRBJ2-3; TRBD1 matches at 9 bases. CDR1 is SGHTA, CDR2 FQGNSA, per germline. The ends lost 5 bases at V and 2 bases at J; junction bases unmatched: 8. The length of the CDR3 is 16 residues. DNA for the CDR3: TGTGCCAGCAGCCCCGACGGGACAGGGACCACAGATACGCAGTATTTT. It specifies CASSPDGTGTTDTQYF.

V and J are TRBV5-1 and TRBJ1-4, with D perhaps matching TRBD1 (5 bases). The CDR3 has 15 residues. Between the trimmed V and J ends, which lost 3 bases and 8 bases, there was a span of 17 bases. Germline assignment: CDR1 SGHRS and CDR2 YFSETQ. CDR3 residues: CASSSLGTSEEKLFF. The CDR3 DNA reads TGCGCCAGCAGCTCCCTCGGGACCTCTGAAGAAAAACTGTTTTTT.

The sample holds one count of this clone. This sequence joins TRBV4-1 and TRBJ2-7, with D unresolved. Germline loops: CDR1 MGHRA, CDR2 YSYEKL. V was shortened by 0 bases and J by 2 bases, with 11 bases between the two germline ends. This CDR3 is 15 amino acids long. CDR3 nucleotides: TGCGCCAGCAGCCAAGAACTGATAGAGGCCTACGAGCAGTACTTC. This translates into CASSQELIEAYEQYF.